Given below is one T cell receptor (beta chain) in context. Antigen specificity is unknown. The data were taken from a study of shared clonotypes between healthy human individuals. Study-level points and caveats: Against clonotypes common to all four donors, non-shared ones had lower generation probabilities. Naive subsets generally exceeded memory subsets in estimated richness.

Replicate PCRs for sorted subsets used approximately 190 ng DNA; this equaled around 28,000 T cell genomes. Assay used: immunoSEQ multiplex PCR; TCRdb lists only in-frame clones, some missing. The repertoire includes 600,000 to 750,000 clones, just under 75% of them detected once, and about 1.8% sits in the top ten. Material: memory CD4+ T cells sorted from blood. Documented subset: CD45RA-negative fraction. The source is a woman aged 25 to 45 in good health.

The CDR3 sequence is CASSLYSSNSYEQYF. DNA for the CDR3: TGCGCCAGCAGTTTATATAGCAGCAACTCCTACGAGCAGTACTTC. V usage is TRBV10-2 and J usage is TRBJ2-7; D remains ambiguous. The germline CDR1 and CDR2 sequences are WSHSY and SAAADI. This CDR3 region has 15 residues. V gave up 5 bases and J gave up 0 bases, with 14 bases separating them.